The present entry profiles one T cell receptor (beta chain) with its context. This record belongs to a study of blood T cell repertoires in COVID-19. Across the study: Some COVID-19 samples were acute and others convalescent; all came from the United States, Italy and Spain. From T cells, B-cell-depleted T cells, or PBMCs came the material, which was cDNA or gDNA.

In the authors' workflow: Amplifying reference gene primers gave estimates of nucleated cell counts. Some clones are missing from TCRdb's copy, which holds only in-frame ones; the method was immunoSEQ multiplex PCR. The D gene and trimming were derived from the DNA, and the V and J assignments and clone size from that table. In the table there are about 170,000 clones, about 80% of which are singletons. This CDR3 contains 16 residues. V gave up 4 bases and J gave up 4 bases; unmatched junction bases: 5. Germline V gives CDR1 LGHDT, CDR2 YNNKEL (reference sequence). The specimen was peripheral blood. The receptor was derived from a woman aged 80 or over with acute or convalescent COVID-19. The chain carries TRBV3-1 (or the pseudogene TRBV3-2) and TRBJ2-3; TRBD2 matches at 13 bases. CDR3 sequence: CASSLGLAGVADTQYF. CDR3 nucleotides: TGTGCCAGCAGCCTAGGACTAGCGGGAGTTGCAGATACGCAGTATTTT.